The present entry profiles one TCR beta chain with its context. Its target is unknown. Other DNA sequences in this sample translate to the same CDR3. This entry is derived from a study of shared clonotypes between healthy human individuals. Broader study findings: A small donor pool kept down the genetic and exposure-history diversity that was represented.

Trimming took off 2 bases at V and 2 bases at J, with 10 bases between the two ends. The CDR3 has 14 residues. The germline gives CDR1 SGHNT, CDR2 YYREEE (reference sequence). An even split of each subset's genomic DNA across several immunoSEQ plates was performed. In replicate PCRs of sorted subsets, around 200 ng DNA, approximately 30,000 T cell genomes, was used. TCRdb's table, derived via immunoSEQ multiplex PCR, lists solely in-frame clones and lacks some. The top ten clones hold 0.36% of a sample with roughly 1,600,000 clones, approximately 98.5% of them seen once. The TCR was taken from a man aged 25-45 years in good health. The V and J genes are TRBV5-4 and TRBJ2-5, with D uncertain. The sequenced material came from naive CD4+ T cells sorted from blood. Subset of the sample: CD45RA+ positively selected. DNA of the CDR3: TGTGCCAGCAGCTTAGCAGGTGTACAAGAGACCCAGTACTTC. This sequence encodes CASSLAGVQETQYF.